A selection of T cell receptor beta chains follows, all from one sample in a study of T cell responses to AZD1222 COVID-19 vaccine. Here immunoSEQ multiplex PCR was the method, and the copy in TCRdb shows in-frame clones only, minus some. The sample holds roughly 140,000 clones; roughly 90% are singletons and the top ten take about 3.6%. This specimen was peripheral blood, taken 28 days after the second AZD1222 dose. The receptor source for this set is an adult who received the AZD1222 COVID-19 vaccine. Both conserved end residues are trimmed from each CDR3.

v_call	cdr3_aa
TRBV27	ASRGLSSSYNEQF
TRBV24-1	ATRSGTGRYNEQF
TRBV6-1	ASSELRGNYGYT
TRBV30	AWSVGGGYYGYT
TRBV18	ASSPGTSGNNEQF
TRBV10-1	ASSARISYEQY
TRBV27	ASSLNLIDQPQH
TRBV19	ASSATGSSYEQY
TRBV11-3	ASNAWGGGSYNSPLH
TRBV5-4	ASSLGGGVSYEQY
TRBV3-1/TRBV3-2	ASSLGPNGRNQPQH
TRBV25-1	ASQHGELF
TRBV9	ASSGGAQGTYEQY
TRBV5-6	ASSRPGQGVWNTEAF
TRBV7-9	ASSLARGQGGYEQY
TRBV3-1/TRBV3-2	ASSQEDQYTEAF
TRBV11-3	ASSVGVGRSYEQY
TRBV7-9	ASSLGQTGAGELF
TRBV18	ASSPPRPFLRGPENTEAF
TRBV20-1	SASGAEQY
TRBV24-1	ATSERTGSGKLF
TRBV4-2	ASSQAPLGRTGYGYT
TRBV14	ASSQVSWPEAF
TRBV5-4	ASSLKRSSYNEQF
TRBV19	ASSIDLRGYEQY
TRBV5-4	ASSLVVSGTADTQY
TRBV9	ASSPRDRLTDTQY
TRBV4-3	ASSQEERRGTEAF
TRBV4-1	ASSQGRTSGSPKNIQY
TRBV11-3	ASSQAEAYEQY
TRBV5-1	ASSLDGTGELF
TRBV6-5	ASSSGGFYGYT
TRBV18	ASSPPNRIPNTEAF
TRBV21-1	ASSKDRSERHYGYT
TRBV5-5	ASSREGGGYTEAF
TRBV7-9	ASSVRTGDQPQH
TRBV3-1/TRBV3-2	ASSQVSGTDTQY
TRBV24-1	ATSDQGQGLSTEQF
TRBV29-1	SVSSGIGNEQF
TRBV20-1	SASDVDRSYGYT
TRBV7-2	ASRSQRDTEAF
TRBV12-3/TRBV12-4	ASSLVSFNEQF
TRBV2	ASSEGQGVTGYT
TRBV5-1	ASSSSSGRGEQY
TRBV2	ASSPSDRGSEQY
TRBV10-3	AIGPTGGGYNEQF
TRBV4-1	ASSQGRDRVTDTQY
TRBV5-4	ASSLGNPSDTQY
TRBV28	ASSTGQGRNEQF